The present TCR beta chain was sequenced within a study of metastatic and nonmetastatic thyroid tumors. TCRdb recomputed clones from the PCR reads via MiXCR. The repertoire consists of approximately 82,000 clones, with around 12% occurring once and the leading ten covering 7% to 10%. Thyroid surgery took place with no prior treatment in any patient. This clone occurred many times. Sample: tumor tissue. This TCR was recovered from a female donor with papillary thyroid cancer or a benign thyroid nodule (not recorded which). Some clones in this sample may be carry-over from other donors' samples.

In nucleotides, the CDR3 is TGCAGTGCTAGGGTTCCGGACCTCAACACCGGGGAGCTGTTTTTT. Translating gives CSARVPDLNTGELFF. The chain is built from TRBV20-1 and TRBJ2-2; D remains unclear. Trimming took off 3 bases at V and 2 bases at J, with 13 bases between the two ends. Germline assignment: CDR1 DFQATT and CDR2 SNEGSKA (reference sequence). CDR3 size: 15 residues.